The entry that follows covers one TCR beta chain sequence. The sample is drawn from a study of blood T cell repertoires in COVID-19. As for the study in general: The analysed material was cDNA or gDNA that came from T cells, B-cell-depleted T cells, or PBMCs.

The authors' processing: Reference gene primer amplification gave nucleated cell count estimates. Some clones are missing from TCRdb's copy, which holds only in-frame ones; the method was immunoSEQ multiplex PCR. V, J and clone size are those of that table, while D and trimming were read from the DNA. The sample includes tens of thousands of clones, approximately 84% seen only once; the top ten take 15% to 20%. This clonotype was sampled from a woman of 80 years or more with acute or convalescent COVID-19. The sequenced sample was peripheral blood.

The CDR3 spells CASSSGQGKGEKLFF. CDR3 DNA sequence: TGTGCCAGCAGTTCTGGGCAGGGGAAGGGCGAAAAACTGTTTTTT. The chain is built from TRBV27 and TRBJ1-4; a possible D gene is TRBD1 (6 bases). Trimming cost V 4 bases and J 8 bases, with 17 bases left between them. This CDR3 is 15 amino acids long. The germline V gene has CDR1 MNHEY and CDR2 SMNVEV (reference sequence).